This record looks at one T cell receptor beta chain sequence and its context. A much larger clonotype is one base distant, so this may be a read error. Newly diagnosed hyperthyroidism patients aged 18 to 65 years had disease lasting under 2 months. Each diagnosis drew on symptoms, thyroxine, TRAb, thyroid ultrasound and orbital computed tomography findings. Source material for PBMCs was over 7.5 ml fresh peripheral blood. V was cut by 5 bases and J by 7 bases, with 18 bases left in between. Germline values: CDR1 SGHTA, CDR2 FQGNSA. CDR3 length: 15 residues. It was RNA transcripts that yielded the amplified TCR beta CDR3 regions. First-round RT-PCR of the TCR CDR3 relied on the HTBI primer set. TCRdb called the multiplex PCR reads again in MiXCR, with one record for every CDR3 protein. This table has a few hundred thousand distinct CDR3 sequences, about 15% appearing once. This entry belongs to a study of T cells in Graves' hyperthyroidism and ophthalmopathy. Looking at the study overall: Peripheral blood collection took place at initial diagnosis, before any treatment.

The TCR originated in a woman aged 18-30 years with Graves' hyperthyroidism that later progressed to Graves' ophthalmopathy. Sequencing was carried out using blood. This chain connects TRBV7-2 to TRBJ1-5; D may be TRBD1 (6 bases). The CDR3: CASSPRGTTVQPQHF. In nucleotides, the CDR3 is TGTGCCAGCAGCCCCCGCGGGACAACCGTACAGCCCCAGCATTTT.